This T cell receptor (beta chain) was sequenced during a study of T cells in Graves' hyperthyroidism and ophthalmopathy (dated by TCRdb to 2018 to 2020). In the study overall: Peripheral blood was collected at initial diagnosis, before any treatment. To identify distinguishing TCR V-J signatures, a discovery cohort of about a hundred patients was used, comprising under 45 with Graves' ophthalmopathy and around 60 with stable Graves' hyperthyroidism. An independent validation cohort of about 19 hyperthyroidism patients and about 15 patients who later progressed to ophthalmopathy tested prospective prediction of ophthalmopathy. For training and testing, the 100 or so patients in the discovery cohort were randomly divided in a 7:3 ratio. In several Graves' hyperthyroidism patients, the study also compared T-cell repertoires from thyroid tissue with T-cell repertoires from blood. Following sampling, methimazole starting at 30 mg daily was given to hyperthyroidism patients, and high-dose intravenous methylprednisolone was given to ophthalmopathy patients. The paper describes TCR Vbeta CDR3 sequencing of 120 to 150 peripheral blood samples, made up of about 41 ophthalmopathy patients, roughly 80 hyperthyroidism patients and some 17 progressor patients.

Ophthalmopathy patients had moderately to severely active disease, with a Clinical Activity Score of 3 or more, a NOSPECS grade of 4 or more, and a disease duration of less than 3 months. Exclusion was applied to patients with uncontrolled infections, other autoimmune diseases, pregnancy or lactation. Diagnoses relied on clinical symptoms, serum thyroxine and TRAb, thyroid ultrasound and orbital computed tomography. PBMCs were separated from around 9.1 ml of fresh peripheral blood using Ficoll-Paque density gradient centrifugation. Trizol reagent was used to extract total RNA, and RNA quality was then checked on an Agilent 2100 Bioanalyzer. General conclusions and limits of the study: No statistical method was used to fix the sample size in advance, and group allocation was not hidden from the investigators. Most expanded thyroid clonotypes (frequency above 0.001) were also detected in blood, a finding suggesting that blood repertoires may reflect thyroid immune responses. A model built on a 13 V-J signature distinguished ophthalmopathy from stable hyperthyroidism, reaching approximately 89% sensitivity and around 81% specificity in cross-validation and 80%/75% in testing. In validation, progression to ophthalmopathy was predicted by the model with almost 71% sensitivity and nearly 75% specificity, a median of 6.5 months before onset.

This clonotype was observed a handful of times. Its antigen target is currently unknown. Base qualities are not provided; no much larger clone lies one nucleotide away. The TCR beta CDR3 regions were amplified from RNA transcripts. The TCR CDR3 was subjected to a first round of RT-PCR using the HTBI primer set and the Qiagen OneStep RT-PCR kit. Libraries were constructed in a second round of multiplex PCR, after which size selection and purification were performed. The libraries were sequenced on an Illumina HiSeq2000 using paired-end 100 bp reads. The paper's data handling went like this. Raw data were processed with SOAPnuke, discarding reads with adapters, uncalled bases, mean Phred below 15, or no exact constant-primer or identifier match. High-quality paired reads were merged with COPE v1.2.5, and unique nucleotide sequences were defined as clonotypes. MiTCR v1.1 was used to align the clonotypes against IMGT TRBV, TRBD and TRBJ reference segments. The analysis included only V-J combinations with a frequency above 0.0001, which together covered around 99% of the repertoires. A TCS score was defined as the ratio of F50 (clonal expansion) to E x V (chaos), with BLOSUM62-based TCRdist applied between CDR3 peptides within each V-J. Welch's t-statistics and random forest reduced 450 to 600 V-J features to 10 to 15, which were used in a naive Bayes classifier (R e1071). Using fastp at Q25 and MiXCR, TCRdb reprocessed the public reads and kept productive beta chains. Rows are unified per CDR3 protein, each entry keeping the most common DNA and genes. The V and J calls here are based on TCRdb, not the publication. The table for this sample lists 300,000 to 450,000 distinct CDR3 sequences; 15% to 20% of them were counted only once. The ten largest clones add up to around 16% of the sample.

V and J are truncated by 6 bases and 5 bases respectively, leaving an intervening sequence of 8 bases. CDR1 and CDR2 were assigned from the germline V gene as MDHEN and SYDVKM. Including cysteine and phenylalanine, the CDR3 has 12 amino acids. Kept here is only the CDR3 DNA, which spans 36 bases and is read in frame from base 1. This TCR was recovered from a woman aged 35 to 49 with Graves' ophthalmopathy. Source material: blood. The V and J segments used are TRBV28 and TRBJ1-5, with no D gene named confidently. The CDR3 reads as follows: CASSPTYQPQHF. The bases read TGTGCCAGCAGCCCAACCTATCAGCCCCAGCATTTT.